This entry concerns a single TCR beta chain. The CDR3 is made up of 15 amino acids. Trimming stripped 1 base from V and 3 bases from J, with 15 bases between. Germline values: CDR1 DFQATT, CDR2 SNEGSKA (reference sequence). Every donor gave approximately 10 milliliters of peripheral blood. This record comes from a study of blood T cells in healthy people across ages. A second PCR, run for roughly 7 to 12 cycles, used a sample-barcoded 5' primer plus a J-beta primer mix. TCRdb itself ran the 5' RACE reads through MiXCR, one entry per CDR3 protein. The table includes around 900,000 distinct CDR3 sequences, about 51% detected once.

The V gene is TRBV20-1, the J gene TRBJ2-5; D perhaps matches TRBD2 (6 bases). This sequence was found in a woman aged 60-75 years in good health. What was sequenced was blood. As DNA, the CDR3 is TGCAGTGCTAGAGGTACTCGGGAGATAGAAGAGACCCAGTACTTC. Amino acids: CSARGTREIEETQYF.